Given below is one TCR beta chain in context. Its target is not known. The germline CDR1 and CDR2 sequences are DFQATT and SNEGSKA (reference sequence). CDR3 size: 13 residues. This sample was taken from a study of monozygotic twins with inflammatory bowel disease. No DNA is given; TCRdb re-called the 5' RACE reads and lists each CDR3 protein once. The sample's table shows 85,000 to 110,000 distinct CDR3 sequences. Whole-blood total RNA was extracted without T cell sorting. Findings and caveats of the study: Ultimately, a single strong signal or clonotype associated with IBD was not supported. Clonotype sharing was lower in IBD patients than healthy twins, most markedly with disease activity.

The chain combines TRBV20-1 with TRBJ2-1; TCRdb indicates TRBD1, and absent DNA this call remains unverified. This receptor was identified in a human donor with ulcerative colitis or Crohn's disease, or a healthy co-twin of an affected twin (not recorded which). The source material was blood. This CDR3 reads CSASPGAYNEQFF.